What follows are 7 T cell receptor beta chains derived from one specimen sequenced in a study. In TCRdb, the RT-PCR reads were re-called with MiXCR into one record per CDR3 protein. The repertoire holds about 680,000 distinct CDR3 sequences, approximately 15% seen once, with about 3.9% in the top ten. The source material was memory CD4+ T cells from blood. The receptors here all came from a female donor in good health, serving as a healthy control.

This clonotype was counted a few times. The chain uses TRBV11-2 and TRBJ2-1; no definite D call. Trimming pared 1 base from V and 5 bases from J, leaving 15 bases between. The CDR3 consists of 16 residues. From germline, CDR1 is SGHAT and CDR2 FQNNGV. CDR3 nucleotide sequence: TGTGCCAGCAGCTTAGTCCCCCTAGGACGAAACAATGAGCAGTTCTTC. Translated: CASSLVPLGRNNEQFF.

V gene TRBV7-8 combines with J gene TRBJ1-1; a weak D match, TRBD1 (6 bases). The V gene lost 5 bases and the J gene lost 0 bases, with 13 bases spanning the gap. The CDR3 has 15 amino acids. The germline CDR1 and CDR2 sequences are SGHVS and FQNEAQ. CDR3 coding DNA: TGTGCCAGCAGCACCCGGGGGGGGCTGAACACTGAAGCTTTCTTT. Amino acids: CASSTRGGLNTEAFF.

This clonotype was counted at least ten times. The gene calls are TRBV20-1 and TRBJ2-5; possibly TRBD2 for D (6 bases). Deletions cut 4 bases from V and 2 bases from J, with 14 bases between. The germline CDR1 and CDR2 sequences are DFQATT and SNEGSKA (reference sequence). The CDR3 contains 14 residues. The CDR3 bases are TGCAGTGCTATGGTCCCTAGCGAGCAAGAGACCCAGTACTTC. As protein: CSAMVPSEQETQYF.

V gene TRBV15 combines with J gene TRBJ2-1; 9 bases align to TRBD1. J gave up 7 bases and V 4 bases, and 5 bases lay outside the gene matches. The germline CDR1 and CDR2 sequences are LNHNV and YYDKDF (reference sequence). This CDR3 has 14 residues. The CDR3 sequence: CATSKGQGENEQFF. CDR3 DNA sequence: TGTGCCACCAGCAAGGGACAGGGAGAAAATGAGCAGTTCTTC.

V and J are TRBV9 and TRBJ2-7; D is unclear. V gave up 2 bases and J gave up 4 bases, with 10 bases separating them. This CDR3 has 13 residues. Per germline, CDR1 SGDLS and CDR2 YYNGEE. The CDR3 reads CASSVSAEYEQYF. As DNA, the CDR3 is TGTGCCAGCAGCGTCTCCGCTGAATACGAGCAGTACTTC.

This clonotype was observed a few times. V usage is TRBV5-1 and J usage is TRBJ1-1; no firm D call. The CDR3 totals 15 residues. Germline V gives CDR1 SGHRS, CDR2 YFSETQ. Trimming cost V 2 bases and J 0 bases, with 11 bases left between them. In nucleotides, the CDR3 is TGCGCCAGCAGCTTAGGGTTCTCAATGAACACTGAAGCTTTCTTT. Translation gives CASSLGFSMNTEAFF.

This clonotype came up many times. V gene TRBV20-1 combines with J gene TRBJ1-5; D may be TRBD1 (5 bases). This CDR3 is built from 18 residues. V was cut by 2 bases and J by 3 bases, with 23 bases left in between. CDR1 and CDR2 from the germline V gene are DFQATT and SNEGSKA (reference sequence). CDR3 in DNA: TGCAGTGCTAGAATGCCGGGGGTAGGTGTTTTCATCAATCAGCCCCAGCATTTT. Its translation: CSARMPGVGVFINQPQHF.